This is a list of T cell receptor beta chains from one sample in a study of T-cell reconstitution after alpha-beta-depleted transplantation in children. One entry per CDR3 protein results from TCRdb running MiXCR on the PCR reads. The sample yields a few hundred thousand distinct CDR3 sequences, 10% seen once. Sequencing was performed on PBMCs from the stem cell graft donor, taken from the stem cell graft. The receptors here all came from a human donor who donated a stem cell graft to a child with acute lymphoblastic leukemia. CDR3s include the opening cysteine and the closing phenylalanine or tryptophan. A D gene is named only where the DNA matches it firmly. Only part of the rows carry a size: once, few, many, or a class if the clone is expanded.

v_gene,d_gene,abundance,j_gene,CDR3nt,CDR3aa
TRBV7-9,TRBD2,few,TRBJ2-1,TGTGCCAGCAGCTTAGCCGGTTTGGCTAGCGGATACAATGAGCAGTTCTTC,CASSLAGLASGYNEQFF
TRBV13,TRBD2,many,TRBJ2-7,TGTGCCAGCAGCTCATCGCTCGGTGCGGGAGGGTCCTACGAGCAGTACTTC,CASSSSLGAGGSYEQYF
TRBV7-9,NA,NA,TRBJ1-1,TGTGCCAGCAGCCCCCTTTTCTCTGAAGCTTTCTTT,CASSPLFSEAFF
TRBV28,TRBD2,NA,TRBJ2-1,TGTGCCAGCAGTTTCCGCGGGAGCTCCTACAATGAGCAGTTCTTC,CASSFRGSSYNEQFF
TRBV20-1,NA,NA,TRBJ1-4,TGCAGTGCTAGACAGGGCGCAACTAATGAAAAACTGTTTTTT,CSARQGATNEKLFF
TRBV5-8,NA,few,TRBJ2-7,TGTGCCAGCAGCTTTCGGGCGGAAAACTACGAGCAGTACTTC,CASSFRAENYEQYF
TRBV3-1,TRBD2,NA,TRBJ2-7,TGTGCCAGCAGGGGGGGGAACTACGAGCAGTACTTC,CASRGGNYEQYF
TRBV4-3,TRBD2,NA,TRBJ2-1,TGCGCCAGCAGCCAAGGGACTAGCGCCAATGAGCAGTTCTTC,CASSQGTSANEQFF
TRBV12-3/TRBV12-4,TRBD1,few,TRBJ2-3,TGTGCCAGCAGTTGGGACAGGGAGACAGATACGCAGTATTTT,CASSWDRETDTQYF
TRBV5-1,TRBD1,few,TRBJ2-1,TGCGCCAGCAGCACTCCGGGACAGGGGGCGCGGTACAATGAGCAGTTCTTC,CASSTPGQGARYNEQFF
TRBV7-9,NA,many,TRBJ2-5,TGTGCCAGCAGCTTAGCACTAGATAAGGAGACCCAGTACTTC,CASSLALDKETQYF
TRBV6-1,NA,NA,TRBJ2-7,TGTGCCAGCAGTCCCGAAGGACCCTACTTAGGAGTCTACGAGCAGTACTTC,CASSPEGPYLGVYEQYF
TRBV4-1,NA,few,TRBJ2-2,TGCGCCAGCAGCCAAAGGGGACACCCGAACACCGGGGAGCTGTTTTTT,CASSQRGHPNTGELFF
TRBV12-3/TRBV12-4,TRBD2,few,TRBJ2-5,TGTGCCAGCAGTTTTGGCAGCGGGAGAGTGGAGACCCAGTACTTC,CASSFGSGRVETQYF
TRBV12-3/TRBV12-4,TRBD1,NA,TRBJ2-1,TGTGCCAGCAGTTCGGACAGGGGACCCGGGTCCTACAATGAGCAGTTCTTC,CASSSDRGPGSYNEQFF
TRBV5-1,NA,NA,TRBJ2-7,TGCGCCAGCAGCCGGATCAGCTCCTACGAGCAGTACTTC,CASSRISSYEQYF
TRBV5-1,TRBD2,few,TRBJ2-2,TGCGCCAGCAGCCTGGGACTAGCGGTAGACACCGGGGAGCTGTTTTTT,CASSLGLAVDTGELFF
TRBV4-2,NA,many,TRBJ2-3,TGTGCCAGCAGCCAAGTGATCGCAGATACGCAGTATTTT,CASSQVIADTQYF
TRBV6-5,TRBD2,many,TRBJ2-1,TGTGCCAGCAGTCCCTCGGGGACTAGTAGGGGCCCCAATGAGCAGTTCTTC,CASSPSGTSRGPNEQFF
TRBV24-1,TRBD1,few,TRBJ2-6,TGTGCCACCAGTGGGCTCCCGGGACAGGGGGGAACTGGGGCCAACGTCCTGACTTTC,CATSGLPGQGGTGANVLTF
TRBV7-6,TRBD2,many,TRBJ2-1,TGTGCCAGCAGCTTAGTAGCGGGAGGGATTAGTGAGCAGTTCTTC,CASSLVAGGISEQFF
TRBV7-6,NA,NA,TRBJ2-1,TGTGCCAGCAGCTTATGGATCGGCAGCTCCTACAATGAGCAGTTCTTC,CASSLWIGSSYNEQFF
TRBV3-1,NA,few,TRBJ1-2,TGTGCCAGCAGCCCCAGCAGGGTAGGTGGCTACACCTTC,CASSPSRVGGYTF
TRBV7-2,NA,few,TRBJ1-2,TGTGCCAGCAGCTTGTTTCCAGGGGCCTTTCTTCACTATGGCTACACCTTC,CASSLFPGAFLHYGYTF
TRBV20-1,NA,once,TRBJ2-3,TGCAGTGCTAGTGGTGGGGAAGGAGGCGGGGATACGCAGTATTTT,CSASGGEGGGDTQYF
TRBV29-1,NA,NA,TRBJ2-7,TGCAGCGTTGAAGTGGCCAGCTTATACGAGCAGTACTTC,CSVEVASLYEQYF
TRBV28,NA,few,TRBJ1-4,TGTGCCAGCAGTCCGCCCCCACTACAGAATGAAAAACTGTTTTTT,CASSPPPLQNEKLFF